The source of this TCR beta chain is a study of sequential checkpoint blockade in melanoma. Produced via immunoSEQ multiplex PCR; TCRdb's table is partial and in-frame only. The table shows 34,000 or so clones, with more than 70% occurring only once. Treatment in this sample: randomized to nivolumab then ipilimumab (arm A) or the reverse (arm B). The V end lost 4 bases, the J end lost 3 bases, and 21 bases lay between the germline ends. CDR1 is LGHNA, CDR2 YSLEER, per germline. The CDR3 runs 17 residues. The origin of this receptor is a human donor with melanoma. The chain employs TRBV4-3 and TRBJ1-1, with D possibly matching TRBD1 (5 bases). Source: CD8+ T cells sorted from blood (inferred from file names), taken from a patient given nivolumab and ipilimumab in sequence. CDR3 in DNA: TGCGCCAGCAGCCGGATCCTTTTAGGGGATGGAGACACTGAAGCTTTCTTT. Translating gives CASSRILLGDGDTEAFF.